The entry below describes one T cell receptor (beta chain). Antigen: not known. These data originate in a study of cytomegalovirus exposure and HLA in healthy donors. Study results and caveats: The dataset shows that most TCR sequences were rare, while some public TCRs occurred in many donors.

V lost 6 bases, J lost 3 bases, and 17 bases lay in between. This CDR3 has 15 residues. From germline, CDR1 is SGDLS and CDR2 YYNGEE. Primers: 60 Vbeta forward and 13 Jbeta reverse. Here immunoSEQ multiplex PCR was the method, and the copy in TCRdb shows in-frame clones only, minus some. This table has about 180,000 clones, about 81% appearing once. The chain carries TRBV9 and TRBJ2-3; weak D call: TRBD2 (6 bases). The TCR originated in a man aged 40-55 years in good health and CMV-seronegative. Material for sequencing was PBMCs. As DNA, the CDR3 is TGTGCCAGCAAGTCCCGGGCCGCGGGGACAGATACGCAGTATTTT. Translated: CASKSRAAGTDTQYF.